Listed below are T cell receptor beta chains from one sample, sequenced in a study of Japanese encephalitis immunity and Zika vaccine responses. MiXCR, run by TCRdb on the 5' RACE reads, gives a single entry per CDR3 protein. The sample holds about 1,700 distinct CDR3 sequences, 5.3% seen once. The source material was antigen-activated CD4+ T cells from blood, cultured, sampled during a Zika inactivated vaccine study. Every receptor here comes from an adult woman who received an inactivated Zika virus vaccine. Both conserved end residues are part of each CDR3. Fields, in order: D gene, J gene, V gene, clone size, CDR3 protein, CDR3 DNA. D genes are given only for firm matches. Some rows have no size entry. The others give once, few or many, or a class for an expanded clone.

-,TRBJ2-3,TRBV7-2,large,CASSFGIVTDTQYF,TGTGCCAGCAGCTTTGGTATCGTAACAGATACGCAGTATTTT
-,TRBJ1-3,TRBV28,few,CASSLWGGDTIYF,TGTGCCAGCAGTTTGTGGGGGGGAGACACCATATATTTT
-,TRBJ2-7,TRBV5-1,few,CASSLGSGAGTVHYEQYF,TGCGCCAGCAGCTTGGGCTCGGGGGCCGGGACAGTACACTACGAGCAGTACTTC
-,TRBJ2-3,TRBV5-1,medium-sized,CASSLGQDRTDTQYF,TGCGCCAGCAGCTTGGGGCAGGATCGCACAGATACGCAGTATTTT
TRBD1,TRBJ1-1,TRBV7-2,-,CASSRDRRNTEAFF,TGTGCCAGCAGTCGGGACAGGAGGAACACTGAAGCTTTCTTT
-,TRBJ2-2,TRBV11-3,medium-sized,CASSLMGAFNTGELFF,TGTGCCAGCAGCTTGATGGGGGCTTTTAACACCGGGGAGCTGTTTTTT
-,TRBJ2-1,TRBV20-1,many,CSATDNEQFF,TGCAGTGCCACGGATAATGAGCAGTTCTTC
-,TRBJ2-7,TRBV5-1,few,CASSPGAGYPYEQYF,TGCGCCAGCAGCCCCGGGGCAGGGTACCCCTACGAGCAGTACTTC
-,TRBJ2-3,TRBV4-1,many,CASTERGFADTQYF,TGCGCCAGCACGGAGAGGGGATTCGCAGATACGCAGTATTTT
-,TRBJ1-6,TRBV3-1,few,CASSPQGGGNSPLHF,TGTGCCAGCAGCCCCCAAGGGGGGGGTAATTCACCCCTCCACTTT
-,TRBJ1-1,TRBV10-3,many,CAISRTPGENTEAFF,TGTGCCATCAGTCGGACCCCAGGGGAGAACACTGAAGCTTTCTTT
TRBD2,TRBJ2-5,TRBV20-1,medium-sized,CSAGLAGVQETQYF,TGCAGTGCTGGACTAGCGGGGGTCCAAGAGACCCAGTACTTC
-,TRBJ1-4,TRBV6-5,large,CASSQNRVGEKLFF,TGTGCCAGCAGTCAGAACAGGGTAGGAGAAAAACTGTTTTTT
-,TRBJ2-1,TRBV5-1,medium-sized,CASSLDRPVNNEQFF,TGCGCCAGCAGCTTGGACAGGCCAGTAAACAATGAGCAGTTCTTC
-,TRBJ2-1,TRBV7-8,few,CASSDTGQSNNEQFF,TGTGCCAGCAGCGACACGGGACAAAGTAACAATGAGCAGTTCTTC
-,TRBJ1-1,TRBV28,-,CASSFGRGNTEAFF,TGTGCCAGCAGTTTCGGTAGGGGGAACACTGAAGCTTTCTTT
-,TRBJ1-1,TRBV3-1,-,CASSGTVNTEAFF,TGTGCCAGCAGCGGGACGGTGAACACTGAAGCTTTCTTT
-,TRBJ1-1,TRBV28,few,CASSLPGAHTEAFF,TGTGCCAGCAGTTTACCGGGGGCGCACACTGAAGCTTTCTTT
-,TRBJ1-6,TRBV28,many,CASSEDQKRNSPLHF,TGTGCCAGCAGTGAGGATCAGAAACGTAATTCACCCCTCCACTTT
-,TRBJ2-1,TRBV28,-,CASSPDSYNEQSF,TGTGCCAGCAGCCCAGACTCGTACAATGAGCAGTCCTTC